The 18 T cell receptor beta chains reported below all come from one sample, sequenced in a study of cytomegalovirus exposure and HLA in healthy donors. The PCR ran on 60 Vbeta and 13 Jbeta primers. Here immunoSEQ multiplex PCR was the method, and the copy in TCRdb shows in-frame clones only, minus some. Among fewer than 150,000 clones listed, around 80% were seen once. Material: PBMCs. The receptor set was obtained from a man aged 35 to 55 in good health and CMV-seropositive.

The table lists this clone with a count of one. The chain carries TRBV4-3 and TRBJ2-1; TRBD2 matches 8 bases. The CDR3 is made up of 15 amino acids. Germline V CDR1 and CDR2: LGHNA, YSLEER. V shed 3 bases, J shed 6 bases, and the junction held 7 bases outside the gene matches. CDR3 DNA: TGCGCCAGCAGCCAGGAATCGGGACTAGGCAATGAGCAGTTCTTC. Encoded protein: CASSQESGLGNEQFF.

This clone turned up a few times. The J gene is TRBJ1-2, the V gene TRBV27; 7 bases match TRBD1. This CDR3 comprises 17 residues. V was pared by 6 bases and J by 1 base, with 14 bases of the junction left unmatched. Germline V gives CDR1 MNHEY, CDR2 SMNVEV (reference sequence). The CDR3: CASRGGTVNTYNYGYTF. CDR3 in DNA: TGTGCCAGCAGGGGCGGGACAGTTAACACATATAACTATGGCTACACCTTC.

This clone was found a few times. This chain joins TRBV6-5 and TRBJ1-5; a weak D match, TRBD1 (6 bases). The germline V and J ends were trimmed by 6 bases and 5 bases, with 14 bases remaining between them. The CDR3 contains 14 residues. Germline CDR1 MNHEY, CDR2 SVGAGI. The CDR3 spells CASSLRDTDQPQHF. The CDR3 DNA reads as TGTGCCAGCAGCCTCCGGGACACGGATCAGCCCCAGCATTTT.

This rearrangement joins TRBV5-3 to TRBJ2-7; D not resolved. TRBV5-3 is reported as an ORF; its role is uncertain. The CDR3 length is 12 residues. V lost 5 bases to trimming and J lost 4 bases, with 10 bases between them. The CDR3 DNA is TGTGCCAGAAGTTCTCTTATTTACGAGCAGTACTTC. It codes for CARSSLIYEQYF.

This clone was seen more than once but under ten times. The gene calls are TRBV7-9 and TRBJ1-1; D may be TRBD1 (6 bases). In germline, CDR1 is SEHNR, CDR2 FQNEAQ (reference sequence). The V gene lost 3 bases and the J gene lost 2 bases, with 7 bases spanning the gap. CDR3 length: 13 amino acids. Written as DNA, the CDR3 is TGTGCCAGCAGCTTGGGACACAACACTGAAGCTTTCTTT. Protein: CASSLGHNTEAFF.

The V call is TRBV2, the J call TRBJ1-6; possibly TRBD1 for D (6 bases). The V end was cut by 4 bases, the J end by 9 bases, with 13 bases between. In germline, CDR1 is SNHLY, CDR2 FYNNEI. The CDR3 length is 14 residues. The CDR3 loop is CASSGETGFSPLHF. CDR3 DNA: TGTGCCAGCAGTGGGGAGACAGGATTTTCACCCCTCCACTTT.

This clone was seen a handful of times. This chain connects TRBV9 to TRBJ1-5; 8 nucleotides agree with TRBD1. The V gene's germline CDR1 is SGDLS and CDR2 YYNGEE. This CDR3 is 16 amino acids long. J was trimmed by 0 bases and V by 4 bases; bases with no gene match: 6. The CDR3 coding sequence is TGTGCCAGCAGCCAAGGGACAGGCCTTAGCAATCAGCCCCAGCATTTT. Encoded protein: CASSQGTGLSNQPQHF.

This rearrangement joins TRBV19 to TRBJ1-1, with 7 bases lining up with TRBD1. The V gene end was trimmed by 3 bases and the J gene end by 11 bases; junction bases not matched to a gene: 9. Germline CDR1 and CDR2: LNHDA and SQIVND (reference sequence). This CDR3 is 13 amino acids long. The CDR3 reads CASSISTGSDAFF. CDR3 in DNA: TGTGCCAGTAGTATTTCGACAGGGTCGGATGCTTTCTTT.

The rearrangement links TRBV15 to TRBJ1-4; 8 bases map to TRBD1. Looked up from germline, CDR1 is LNHNV and CDR2 is YYDKDF (reference sequence). With 0 bases clipped from V and 3 bases from J, the junction kept 6 bases outside the gene matches. This CDR3 region has 17 residues. In DNA, the CDR3 is TGTGCCACCAGCAGAGAAAGGAGGGACAGGTCTAATGAAAAACTGTTTTTT. Protein: CATSRERRDRSNEKLFF.

The J gene is TRBJ1-1, the V gene TRBV5-1; D unresolved. Germline assignment: CDR1 SGHRS and CDR2 YFSETQ. V lost 4 bases and J lost 2, with 9 bases in between. This CDR3 contains 13 residues. The DNA of the CDR3 is TGCGCCAGCAGCGAGGGTTCCAACACTGAAGCTTTCTTT. This codes for CASSEGSNTEAFF.

This clone was observed once. V gene TRBV7-2 combines with J gene TRBJ2-1, with TRBD2 matching 10 bases. V gave up 0 bases and J gave up 4 bases; unmatched junction bases: 3. Germline V gene lookup returns CDR1 SGHTA and CDR2 FQGNSA. This CDR3 spans 16 amino acids. The CDR3 DNA sequence: TGTGCCAGCAGCTTAGCCCGAGCGGGGGGGTACAATGAGCAGTTCTTC. Its protein product is CASSLARAGGYNEQFF. Looking up the rest from reference TRBV7-2 and TRBJ2-1 gives the full variable domain: GAGVSQSPSNKVTEKGKDVELRCDPISGHTALYWYRQSLGQGLEFLIYFQGNSAPDKSGLPSDRFSAERTGGSVSTLTIQRTQQEDSAVYLCASSLARAGGYNEQFFGPGTRLTVL.

The V call is TRBV27, the J call TRBJ1-2, with D uncertain. V lost 3 bases and J 3 bases, leaving 8 bases between the germline ends. The germline CDR1 and CDR2 sequences are MNHEY and SMNVEV (reference sequence). The CDR3 has 13 amino acids. The CDR3 DNA reads TGTGCCAGCAGTTTTGCCGGGTACTATGGCTACACCTTC. It translates to CASSFAGYYGYTF.

The CDR3 reads CASSEDLRSHYGYTF. CDR3 DNA sequence: TGTGCCAGCAGTGAAGACTTGAGGTCTCACTATGGCTACACCTTC. The V call is TRBV6-1, the J call TRBJ1-2; no firm D call. CDR3 length: 15 residues. V lost 1 base and J lost 3, with 12 bases in between. CDR1 is MNHNS, CDR2 SASEGT, per germline.

This clone was counted only a few times. V and J are TRBV6-6 and TRBJ1-1; possibly TRBD1 for D (6 bases). CDR3 length: 16 residues. V lost 5 bases and J lost 8, with 24 bases in between. Germline CDR1 MNHNY, CDR2 SVGAGI (reference sequence). CDR3 DNA: TGTGCCAGCAGTGCACCGTCGCAGGGGCCGGTAAAGGAAGCTTTCTTT. Encoded protein: CASSAPSQGPVKEAFF.

The rearrangement links TRBV9 to TRBJ1-3; 7 bases line up with TRBD1. Trimming at V came to 4 bases and at J to 4 bases, leaving 5 bases not matched to a gene. CDR3 length: 14 amino acids. CDR1 and CDR2 (germline): SGDLS, YYNGEE. The CDR3 here is CASSPGTVGNTIYF. In DNA form, the CDR3 reads TGTGCCAGCAGCCCCGGGACAGTAGGAAACACCATATATTTT.

The chain joins TRBV30 to TRBJ2-7, with D possibly being TRBD1 (5 bases). The V end lost 5 bases, the J end lost 1 base, and 15 bases lay between the germline ends. The CDR3 extends over 14 amino acids. Germline CDR1 reads GTSNPN; CDR2 reads SVGIG (reference sequence). The chain's CDR3 is CAWGPTDLSYEQYF. The CDR3 nucleotides read TGTGCCTGGGGCCCGACAGACCTGTCCTACGAGCAGTACTTC.

This chain links TRBV6-5 with TRBJ2-7; 7 nucleotides align to TRBD2. Germline CDR1 is MNHEY and CDR2 is SVGAGI. J was trimmed by 3 bases and V by 4 bases; bases with no gene match: 6. The CDR3 sequence is 14 residues long. CDR3 coding DNA: TGTGCCAGCAGTTTGGCGGGGGAGAACTACGAGCAGTACTTC. It encodes CASSLAGENYEQYF.

The rearrangement joins TRBV27 to TRBJ1-2; 7 bases fit TRBD1. There are 15 residues in the CDR3. Trimming at V came to 3 bases and at J to 1 base, leaving 5 bases not matched to a gene. Per germline, CDR1 MNHEY and CDR2 SMNVEV (reference sequence). DNA for the CDR3: TGTGCCAGCAGTTTGGGGACAGACCTTAACTATGGCTACACCTTC. As protein: CASSLGTDLNYGYTF.